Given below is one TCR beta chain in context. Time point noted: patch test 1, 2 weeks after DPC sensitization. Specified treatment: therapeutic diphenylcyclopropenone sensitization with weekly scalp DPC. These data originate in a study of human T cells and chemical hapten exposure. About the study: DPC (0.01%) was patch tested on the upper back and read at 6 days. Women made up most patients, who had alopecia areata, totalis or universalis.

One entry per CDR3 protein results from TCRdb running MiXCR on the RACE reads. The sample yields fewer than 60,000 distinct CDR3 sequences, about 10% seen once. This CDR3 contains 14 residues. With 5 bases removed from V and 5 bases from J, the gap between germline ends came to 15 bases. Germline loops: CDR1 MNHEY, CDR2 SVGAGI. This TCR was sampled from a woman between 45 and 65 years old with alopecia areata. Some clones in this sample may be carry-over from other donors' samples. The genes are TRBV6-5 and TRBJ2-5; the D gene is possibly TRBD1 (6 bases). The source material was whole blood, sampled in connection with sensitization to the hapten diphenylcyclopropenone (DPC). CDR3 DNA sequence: TGTGCCAGCAGTCAGCGGACCCAGGGGGAGACCCAGTACTTC. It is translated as CASSQRTQGETQYF.